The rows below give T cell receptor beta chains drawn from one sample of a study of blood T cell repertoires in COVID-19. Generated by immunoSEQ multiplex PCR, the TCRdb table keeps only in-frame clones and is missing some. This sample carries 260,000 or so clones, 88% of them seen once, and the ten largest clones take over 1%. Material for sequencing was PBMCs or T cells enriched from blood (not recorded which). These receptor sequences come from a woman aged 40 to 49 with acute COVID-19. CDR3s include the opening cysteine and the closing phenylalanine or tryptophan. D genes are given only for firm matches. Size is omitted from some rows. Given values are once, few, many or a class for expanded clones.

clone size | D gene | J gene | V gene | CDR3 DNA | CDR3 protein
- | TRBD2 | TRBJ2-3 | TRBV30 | TGTGCCTGGAGTCGCCTTGGGACTAGCGGGCCCACAGATACGCAGTATTTT | CAWSRLGTSGPTDTQYF
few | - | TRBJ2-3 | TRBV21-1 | TGTGCCAGCAGCAATTCGGGACTAGCGGGAGCGGTATTACCAGATACGCAGTATTTT | CASSNSGLAGAVLPDTQYF
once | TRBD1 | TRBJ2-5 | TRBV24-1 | TGTGCCACCAGTCCACAGGGGTTAGAGACCCAGTACTTC | CATSPQGLETQYF
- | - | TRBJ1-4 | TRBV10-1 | TGCGCCAGCAGTGAGTCATTGGGGGGGCACGGAAAACTGTTTTTT | CASSESLGGHGKLFF
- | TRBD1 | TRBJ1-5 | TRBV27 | TGTGCCAGCAGTCCTCGGGACAGGGGTCTCAATCAGCCCCAGCATTTT | CASSPRDRGLNQPQHF
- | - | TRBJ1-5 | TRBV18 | TGTGCCAGCTCACCACCAGGGGGAAGTCAGCCCCAGCATTTT | CASSPPGGSQPQHF
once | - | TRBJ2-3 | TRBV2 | TGTGCCAGCAGCTATAGTACAGATACGCAGTATTTT | CASSYSTDTQYF
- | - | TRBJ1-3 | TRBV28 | TGTGCCAGCAGTTTATACAGGGTCACTGGAAACACCATATATTTT | CASSLYRVTGNTIYF
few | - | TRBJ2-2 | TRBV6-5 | TGTGCCAGCAGTTTCTCGGCGGAGGGAACCGGGGAGCTGTTTTTT | CASSFSAEGTGELFF
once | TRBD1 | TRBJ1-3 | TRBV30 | TGTGCCTGGAGTGGACAGGGGGACTCGCATGGAAACACCATATATTTT | CAWSGQGDSHGNTIYF
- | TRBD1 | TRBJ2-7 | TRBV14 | TGTGCCAGCAGCTGGACAGGGTTCCACGAGCAGTACTTC | CASSWTGFHEQYF
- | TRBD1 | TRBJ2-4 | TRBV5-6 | TGTGCCAGCAGAGAGACAGGGTCGGACATTCAGTACTTC | CASRETGSDIQYF
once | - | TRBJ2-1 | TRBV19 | TGTGCCAGTACCCTAGGCGGGGCGAATTACAATGAGCAGTTCTTC | CASTLGGANYNEQFF
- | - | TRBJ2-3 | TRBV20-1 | TGCAGTGCTAGTAAGGGACTCCGCACAGATACGCAGTATTTT | CSASKGLRTDTQYF
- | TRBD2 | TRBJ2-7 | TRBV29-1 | TGCAGCGTCGCACTAGCGGTCCCCTCCTACGAGCAGTACTTC | CSVALAVPSYEQYF
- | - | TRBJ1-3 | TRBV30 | TGTGCCTGGAGGCCCGTTCGGACTAAGCCTTTTGACACCATATATTTT | CAWRPVRTKPFDTIYF
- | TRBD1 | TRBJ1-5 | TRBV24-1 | TGTGCCACCAGTGACGCCGGCCGGGACAGGGGCCAATATAGCAATCAGCCCCAGCATTTT | CATSDAGRDRGQYSNQPQHF
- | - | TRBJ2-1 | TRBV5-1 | TGCGCCAGCAGCAGTATCCGGGACTTCTACAATGAGCAGTTCTTC | CASSSIRDFYNEQFF
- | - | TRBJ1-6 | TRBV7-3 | TGTGCCAGCAGGGGCAGCCTGAATTCACCCCTCCACTTT | CASRGSLNSPLHF
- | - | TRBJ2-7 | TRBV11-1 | TGTGCCAGCAGCTTAGCCGGGACAACCTTCTACGAGCAGTACTTC | CASSLAGTTFYEQYF
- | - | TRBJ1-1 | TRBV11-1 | TGTGCCAGCAGCTCATATACAGGGAAGTCTGAAGCTTTCTTT | CASSSYTGKSEAFF
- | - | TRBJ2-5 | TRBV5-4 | TGTGCCAGCAGCCCCCGCCGCGGCGGTCCCAAAGAGACCCAGTACTTC | CASSPRRGGPKETQYF
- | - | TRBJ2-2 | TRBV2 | TGTGCCAGCAGTGTTCCACCAGGAGGGGAGCTGTTTTTT | CASSVPPGGELFF
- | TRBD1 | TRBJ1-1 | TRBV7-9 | TGTGCCAGCAGCTTAGAAGACAGGGGGCAGACTGAAGCTTTCTTT | CASSLEDRGQTEAFF
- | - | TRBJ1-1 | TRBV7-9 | TGTGCCAGCAGCTTAGGAGGTTTGAACACTGAAGCTTTCTTT | CASSLGGLNTEAFF
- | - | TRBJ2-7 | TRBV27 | TGTGCCAGCAGTTGGGGCGGCGGGGAAGAGCAGTACTTC | CASSWGGGEEQYF
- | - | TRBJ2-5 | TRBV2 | TGTGCCAGCTCCGTCGGGCAAGAGACCCAGTACTTC | CASSVGQETQYF
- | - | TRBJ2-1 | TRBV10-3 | TGTGCCATCAGTGAGTCGAGGGCGCTTAATGAGCAGTTCTTC | CAISESRALNEQFF
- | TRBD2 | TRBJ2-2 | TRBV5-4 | TGTGCCAGCAGCTCTGGGGGACTAGTTGGCACCGGGGAGCTGTTTTTT | CASSSGGLVGTGELFF
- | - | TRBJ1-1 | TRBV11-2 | TGTGCCAGCAGCTCAGGGGTGGGACAGAACACTGAAGCTTTCTTT | CASSSGVGQNTEAFF
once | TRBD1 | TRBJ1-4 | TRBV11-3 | TGTGCCAGCAGCTCTCGGACAGGGGGCCTTGAAAAACTGTTTTTT | CASSSRTGGLEKLFF
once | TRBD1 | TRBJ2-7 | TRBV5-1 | TGCGCCAGTAAAGAAACAGGGGCTACTTCCTACGAGCAGTACTTC | CASKETGATSYEQYF
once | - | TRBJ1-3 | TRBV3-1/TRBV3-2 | TGTGCCAGCAGCCAAGAGGGGCAGGGGAGTGGAAACACCATATATTTT | CASSQEGQGSGNTIYF
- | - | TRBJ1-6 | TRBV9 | TGTGCCAGCAGCGTAGGACAGGCCCTCGGGGCCCTCCACTTT | CASSVGQALGALHF
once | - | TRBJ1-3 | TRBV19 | TGTGCCAGTAGTAGGGGCACAGGGTACGGAAACACCATATATTTT | CASSRGTGYGNTIYF
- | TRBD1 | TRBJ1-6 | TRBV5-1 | TGCGCCAGCAGCCCAATGACAGGGGGCGAATCACCCCTCCACTTT | CASSPMTGGESPLHF
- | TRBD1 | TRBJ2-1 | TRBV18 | TGTGCCAGCTCGCCCTTAAGGGACAGTTCCAATGAGCAGTTCTTC | CASSPLRDSSNEQFF
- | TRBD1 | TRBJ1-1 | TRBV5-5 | TGTGCCAGCAGCGACAGGGGAGGAGCTTTCTTT | CASSDRGGAFF
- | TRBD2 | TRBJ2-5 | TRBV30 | TGTGCCTGGAGCTGGGGGAGGGGAGAGACCCAGTACTTC | CAWSWGRGETQYF
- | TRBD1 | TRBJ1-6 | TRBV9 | TGTGCCAGCAGCGTATTCCAGACAGGGGGGCGGGGCCTTAATCCCAATTCACCCCTCCACTTT | CASSVFQTGGRGLNPNSPLHF
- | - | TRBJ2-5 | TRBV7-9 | TGTGCCAGCAGCTTATGGGGCGAGACCCAGTACTTC | CASSLWGETQYF
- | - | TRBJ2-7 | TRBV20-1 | TGCAGTGCTAGTAGCGTGTTCGAGCAGTACTTC | CSASSVFEQYF
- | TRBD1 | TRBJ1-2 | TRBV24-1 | TGTGCCACCAGTGATTTGCCTCGACAGGGCACAGCCACTAATGGCTACACCTTC | CATSDLPRQGTATNGYTF
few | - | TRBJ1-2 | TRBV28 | TGTGCCAGCAATATAAACGGCGGGATAGGCTACACCTTC | CASNINGGIGYTF
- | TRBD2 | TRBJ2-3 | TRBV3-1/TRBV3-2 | TGTGCCAGCAGCCAAGGGCTAGCGGCTAGCACAGATACGCAGTATTTT | CASSQGLAASTDTQYF
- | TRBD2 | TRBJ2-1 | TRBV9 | TGTGCCAGCAGCGTTGGGCGGGAGCTAAATGAGCAGTTCTTC | CASSVGRELNEQFF
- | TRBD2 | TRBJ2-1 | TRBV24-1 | TGTGCCACCTCAGGGGGACTAGCGGGAGGGCAGGAGAATGAGCAGTTCTTC | CATSGGLAGGQENEQFF
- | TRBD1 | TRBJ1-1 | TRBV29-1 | TGCAGCGTATTGGGACAGGGCAGAGGGTTTCGAGGGAACACTGAAGCTTTCTTT | CSVLGQGRGFRGNTEAFF
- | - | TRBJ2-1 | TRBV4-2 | TGTGCCAGCAGCCGACCCCGAGGAACTACCTACAATGAGCAGTTCTTC | CASSRPRGTTYNEQFF
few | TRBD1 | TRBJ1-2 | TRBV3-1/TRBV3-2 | TGTGCCAGCAGCCAAGATCTTGGACAGGGTTCATACTATGGCTACACCTTC | CASSQDLGQGSYYGYTF
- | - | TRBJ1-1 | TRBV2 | TGTGCCAGCAGACAGGGTAGCACTGAAGCTTTCTTT | CASRQGSTEAFF
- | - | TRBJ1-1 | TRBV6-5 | TGTGCCAGCAGTCCTCCTCGCCAGGGCGCTGAAGCTTTCTTT | CASSPPRQGAEAFF
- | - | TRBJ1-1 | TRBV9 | TGTGCCAGCAGCCTCGGGGGGGGCACTGAAGCTTTCTTT | CASSLGGGTEAFF
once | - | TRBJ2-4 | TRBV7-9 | TGTGCCAGCAGCTTAGATTGGCCGACTATGTCCAAAAACATTCAGTACTTC | CASSLDWPTMSKNIQYF